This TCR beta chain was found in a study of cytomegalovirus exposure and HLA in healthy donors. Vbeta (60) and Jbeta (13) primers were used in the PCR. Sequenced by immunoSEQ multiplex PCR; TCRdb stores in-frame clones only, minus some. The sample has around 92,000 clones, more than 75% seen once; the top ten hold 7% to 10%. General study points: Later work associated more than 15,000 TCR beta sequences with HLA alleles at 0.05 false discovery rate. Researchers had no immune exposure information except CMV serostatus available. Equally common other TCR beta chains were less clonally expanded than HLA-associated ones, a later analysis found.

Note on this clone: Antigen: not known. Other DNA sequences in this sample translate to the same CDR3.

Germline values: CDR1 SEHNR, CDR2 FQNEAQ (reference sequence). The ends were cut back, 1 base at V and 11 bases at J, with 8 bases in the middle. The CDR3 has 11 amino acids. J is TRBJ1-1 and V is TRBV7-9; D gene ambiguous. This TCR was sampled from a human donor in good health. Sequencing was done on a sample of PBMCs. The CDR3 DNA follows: TGTGCCAGCAGCTTAGGCGGAGAGGCTTTCTTT. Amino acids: CASSLGGEAFF. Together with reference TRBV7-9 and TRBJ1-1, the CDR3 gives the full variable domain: DTGVSQNPRHKITKRGQNVTFRCDPISEHNRLYWYRQTLGQGPEFLTYFQNEAQLEKSRLLSDRFSAERPKGSFSTLEIQRTEQGDSAMYLCASSLGGEAFFGQGTRLTVV.